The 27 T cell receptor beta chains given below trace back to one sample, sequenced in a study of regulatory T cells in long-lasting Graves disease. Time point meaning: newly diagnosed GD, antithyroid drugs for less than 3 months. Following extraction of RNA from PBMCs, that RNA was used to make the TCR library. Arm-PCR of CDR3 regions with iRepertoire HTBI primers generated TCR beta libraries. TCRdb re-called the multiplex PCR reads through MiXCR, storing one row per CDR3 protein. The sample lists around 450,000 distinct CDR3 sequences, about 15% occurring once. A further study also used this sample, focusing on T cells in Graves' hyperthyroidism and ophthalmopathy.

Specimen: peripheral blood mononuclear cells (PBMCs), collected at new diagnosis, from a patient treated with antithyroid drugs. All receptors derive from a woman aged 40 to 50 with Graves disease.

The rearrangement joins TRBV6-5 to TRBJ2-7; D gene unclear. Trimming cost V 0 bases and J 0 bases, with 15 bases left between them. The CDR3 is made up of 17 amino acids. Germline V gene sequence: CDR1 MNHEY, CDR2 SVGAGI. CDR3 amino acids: CASSYSSADHNSYEQYF. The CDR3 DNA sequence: TGTGCCAGCAGTTACTCGAGTGCAGACCACAACTCCTACGAGCAGTACTTC.

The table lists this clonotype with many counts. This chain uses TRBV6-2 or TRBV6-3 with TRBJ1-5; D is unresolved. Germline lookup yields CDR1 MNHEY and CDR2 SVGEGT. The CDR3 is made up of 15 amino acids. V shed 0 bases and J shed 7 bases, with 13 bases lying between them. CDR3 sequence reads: CASSYSGTPGQPQHF. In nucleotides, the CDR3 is TGTGCCAGCAGTTACTCCGGAACACCCGGGCAGCCCCAGCATTTT.

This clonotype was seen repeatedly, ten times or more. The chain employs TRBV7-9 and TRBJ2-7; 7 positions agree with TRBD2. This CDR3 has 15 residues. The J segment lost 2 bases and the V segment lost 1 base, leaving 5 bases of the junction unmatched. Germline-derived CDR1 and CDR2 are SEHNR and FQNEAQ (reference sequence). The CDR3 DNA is TGTGCCAGCAGCTTAGGGAGCGGGGAACCCTACGAGCAGTACTTC. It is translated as CASSLGSGEPYEQYF.

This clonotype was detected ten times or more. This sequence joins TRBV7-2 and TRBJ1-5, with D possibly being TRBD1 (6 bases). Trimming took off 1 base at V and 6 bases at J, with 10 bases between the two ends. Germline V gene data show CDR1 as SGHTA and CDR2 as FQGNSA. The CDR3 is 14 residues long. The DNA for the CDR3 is TGTGCCAGCAGCTTAGGTCAGGGGACTCAGCCCCAGCATTTT. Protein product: CASSLGQGTQPQHF.

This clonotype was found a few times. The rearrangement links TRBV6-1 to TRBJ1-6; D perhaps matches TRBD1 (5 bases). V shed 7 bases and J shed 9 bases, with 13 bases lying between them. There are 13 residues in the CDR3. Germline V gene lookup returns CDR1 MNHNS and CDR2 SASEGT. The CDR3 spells CASTFRAGSPLHF. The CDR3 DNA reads TGTGCCAGCACTTTCAGGGCGGGTTCACCCCTCCACTTT.

CDR3 region: CSARDRVNEQYF. The CDR3 bases are TGCAGTGCCAGGGACAGGGTCAATGAGCAGTACTTC. V is TRBV20-1 and J is TRBJ2-7; TRBD1 aligns across 9 bases. Per the germline V gene, CDR1 is DFQATT and CDR2 is SNEGSKA (reference sequence). After removal of 6 bases from V and 7 bases from J, the junction contained 7 bases not matched to a gene. The CDR3 loop spans 12 amino acids.

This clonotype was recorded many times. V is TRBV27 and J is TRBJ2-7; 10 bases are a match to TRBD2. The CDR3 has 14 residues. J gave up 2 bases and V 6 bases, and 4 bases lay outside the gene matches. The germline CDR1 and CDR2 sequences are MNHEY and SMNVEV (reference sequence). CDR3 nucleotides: TGTGCCAGCAGCCCTAGCGGGAGCGCCTACGAGCAGTACTTC. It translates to CASSPSGSAYEQYF.

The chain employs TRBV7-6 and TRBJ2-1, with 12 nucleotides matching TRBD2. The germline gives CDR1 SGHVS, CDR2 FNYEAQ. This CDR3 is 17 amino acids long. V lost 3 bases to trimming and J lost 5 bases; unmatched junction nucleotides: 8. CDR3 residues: CASSFSLAGGRHNEQFF. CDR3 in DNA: TGTGCCAGCAGCTTTTCACTAGCGGGAGGAAGGCACAATGAGCAGTTCTTC.

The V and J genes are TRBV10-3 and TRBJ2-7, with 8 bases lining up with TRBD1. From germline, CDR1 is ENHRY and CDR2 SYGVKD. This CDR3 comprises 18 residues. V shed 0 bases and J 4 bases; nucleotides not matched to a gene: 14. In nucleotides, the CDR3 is TGTGCCATCAGTGAGTCCCATTTAGAGACAGGGGCTACTTACGAGCAGTACTTC. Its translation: CAISESHLETGATYEQYF.

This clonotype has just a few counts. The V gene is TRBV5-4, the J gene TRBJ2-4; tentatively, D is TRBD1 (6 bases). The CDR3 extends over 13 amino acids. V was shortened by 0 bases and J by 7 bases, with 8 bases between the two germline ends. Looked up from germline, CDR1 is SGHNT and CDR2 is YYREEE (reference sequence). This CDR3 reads CASSLARGNIQYF. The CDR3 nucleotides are TGTGCCAGCAGCTTGGCGAGGGGGAACATTCAGTACTTC.

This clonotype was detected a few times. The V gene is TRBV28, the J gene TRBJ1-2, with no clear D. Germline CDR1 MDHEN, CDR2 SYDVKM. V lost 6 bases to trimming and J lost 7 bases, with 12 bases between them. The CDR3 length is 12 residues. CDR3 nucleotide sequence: TGTGCCAGCAGCAAGAGGATTTCTGGCTACACCTTC. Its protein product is CASSKRISGYTF.

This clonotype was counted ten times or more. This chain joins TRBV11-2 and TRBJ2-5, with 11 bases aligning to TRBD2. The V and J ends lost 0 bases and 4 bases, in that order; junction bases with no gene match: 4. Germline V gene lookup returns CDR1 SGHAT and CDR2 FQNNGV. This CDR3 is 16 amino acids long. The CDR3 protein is CASSLEMLAGGETQYF. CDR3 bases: TGTGCCAGCAGCTTAGAGATGCTAGCGGGAGGAGAGACCCAGTACTTC.

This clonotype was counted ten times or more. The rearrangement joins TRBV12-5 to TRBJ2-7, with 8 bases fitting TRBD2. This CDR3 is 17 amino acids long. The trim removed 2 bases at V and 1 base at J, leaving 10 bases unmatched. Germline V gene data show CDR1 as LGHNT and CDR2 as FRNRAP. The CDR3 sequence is CASGLKLHERESYEQYF. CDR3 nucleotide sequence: TGTGCTAGTGGTTTGAAACTTCATGAGCGGGAGTCCTACGAGCAGTACTTC.

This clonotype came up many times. The chain's CDR3 is CASRDIDTDTQYF. Written as DNA, the CDR3 is TGTGCCAGCAGAGACATAGACACAGATACGCAGTATTTT. The J gene is TRBJ2-3, the V gene TRBV28; D is unresolved. This CDR3 region has 13 residues. Trimming left V 6 bases short and J 2 bases short, with 9 bases between. Looked up from germline, CDR1 is MDHEN and CDR2 is SYDVKM.

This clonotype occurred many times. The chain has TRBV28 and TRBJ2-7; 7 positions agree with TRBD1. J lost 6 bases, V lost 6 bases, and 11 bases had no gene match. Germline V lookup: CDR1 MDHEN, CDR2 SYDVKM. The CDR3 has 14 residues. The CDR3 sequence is CASRGQRSQGEQYF. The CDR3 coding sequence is TGTGCCAGCAGGGGACAGAGAAGTCAGGGCGAGCAGTACTTC.

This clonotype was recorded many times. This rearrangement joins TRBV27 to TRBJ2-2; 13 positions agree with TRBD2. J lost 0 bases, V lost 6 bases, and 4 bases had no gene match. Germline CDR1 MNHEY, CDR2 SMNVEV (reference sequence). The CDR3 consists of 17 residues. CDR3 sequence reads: CASSGLAGATNTGELFF. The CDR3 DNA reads TGTGCCAGCAGCGGACTAGCGGGAGCAACGAACACCGGGGAGCTGTTTTTT.

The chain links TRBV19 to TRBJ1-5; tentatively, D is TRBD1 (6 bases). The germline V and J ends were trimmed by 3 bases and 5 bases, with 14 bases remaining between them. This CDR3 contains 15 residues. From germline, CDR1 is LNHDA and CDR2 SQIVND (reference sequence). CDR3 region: CASSIEEGVYQPQHF. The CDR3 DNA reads TGTGCCAGTAGTATCGAGGAGGGGGTATATCAGCCCCAGCATTTT.

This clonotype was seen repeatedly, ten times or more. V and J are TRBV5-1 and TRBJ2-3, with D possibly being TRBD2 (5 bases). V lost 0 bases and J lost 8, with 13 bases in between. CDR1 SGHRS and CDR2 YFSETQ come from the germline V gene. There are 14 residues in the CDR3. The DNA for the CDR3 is TGCGCCAGCAGCTTGGGGGCGGAAGAGGGTACGCAGTATTTT. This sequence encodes CASSLGAEEGTQYF.

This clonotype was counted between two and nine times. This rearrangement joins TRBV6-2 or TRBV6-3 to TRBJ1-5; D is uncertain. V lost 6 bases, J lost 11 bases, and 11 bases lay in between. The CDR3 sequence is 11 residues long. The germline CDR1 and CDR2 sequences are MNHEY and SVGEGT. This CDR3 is CASSHGLAQHF. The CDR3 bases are TGTGCCAGCAGCCATGGTCTGGCCCAGCATTTT.

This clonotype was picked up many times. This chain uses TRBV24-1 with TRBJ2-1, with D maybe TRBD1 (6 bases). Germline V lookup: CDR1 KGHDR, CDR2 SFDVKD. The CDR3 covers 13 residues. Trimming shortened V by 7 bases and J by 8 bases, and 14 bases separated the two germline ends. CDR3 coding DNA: TGTGCCACCAGAAAAACAGGGACGGATGAGCAGTTCTTC. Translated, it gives CATRKTGTDEQFF.

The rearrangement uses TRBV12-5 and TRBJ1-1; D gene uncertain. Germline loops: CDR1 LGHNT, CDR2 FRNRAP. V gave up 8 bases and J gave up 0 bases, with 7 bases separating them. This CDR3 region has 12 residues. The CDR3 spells CASMGLNTEAFF. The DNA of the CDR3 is TGTGCTAGTATGGGGTTGAACACTGAAGCTTTCTTT.

CDR3 region: CSAAPTSGSTDTQYF. CDR3 bases: TGCAGTGCCGCACCGACTAGCGGGAGCACAGATACGCAGTATTTT. This sequence joins TRBV20-1 and TRBJ2-3; the match to TRBD2 covers 10 bases. The germline gives CDR1 DFQATT, CDR2 SNEGSKA (reference sequence). This CDR3 is built from 15 residues. V lost 6 bases, J lost 0 bases, and 6 bases stayed unmatched.

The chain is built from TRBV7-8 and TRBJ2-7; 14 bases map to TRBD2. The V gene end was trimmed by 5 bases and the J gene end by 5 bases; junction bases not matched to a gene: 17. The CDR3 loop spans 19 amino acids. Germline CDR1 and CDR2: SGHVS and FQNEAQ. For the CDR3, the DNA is TGTGCCAGCAGCCCCTCCTACCCGGGACTAGCGGGAGATCACCACGAGCAGTACTTC. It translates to CASSPSYPGLAGDHHEQYF.

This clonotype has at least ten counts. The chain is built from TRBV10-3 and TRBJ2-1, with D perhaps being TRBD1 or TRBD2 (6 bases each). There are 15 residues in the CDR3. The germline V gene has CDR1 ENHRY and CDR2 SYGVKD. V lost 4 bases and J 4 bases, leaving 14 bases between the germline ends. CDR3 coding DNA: TGTGCCATCAGTGGAAACAGGGCGGGGTACAATGAGCAGTTCTTC. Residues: CAISGNRAGYNEQFF.

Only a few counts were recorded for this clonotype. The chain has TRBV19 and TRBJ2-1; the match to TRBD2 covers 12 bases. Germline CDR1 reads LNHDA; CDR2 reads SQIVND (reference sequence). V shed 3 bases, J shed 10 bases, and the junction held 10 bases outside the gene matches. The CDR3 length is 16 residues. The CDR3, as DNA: TGTGCCAGTAGTATTATCGGACTAGCGGGAATCGGAGAGCAGTTCTTC. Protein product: CASSIIGLAGIGEQFF.

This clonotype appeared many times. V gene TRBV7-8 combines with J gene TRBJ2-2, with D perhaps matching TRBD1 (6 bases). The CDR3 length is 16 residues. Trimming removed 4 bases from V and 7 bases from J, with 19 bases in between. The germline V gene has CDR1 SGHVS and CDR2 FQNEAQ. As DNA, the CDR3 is TGTGCCAGCAGCTCGGGCACAGGGATCATTGGCGGGGAGCTGTTTTTT. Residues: CASSSGTGIIGGELFF.

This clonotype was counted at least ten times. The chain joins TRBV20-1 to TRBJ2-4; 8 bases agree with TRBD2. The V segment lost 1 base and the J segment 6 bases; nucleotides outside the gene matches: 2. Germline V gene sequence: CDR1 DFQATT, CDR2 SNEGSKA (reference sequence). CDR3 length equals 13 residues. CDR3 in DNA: TGCAGTGCTAGAGTTGCGGGGGGAAACATTCAGTACTTC. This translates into CSARVAGGNIQYF.